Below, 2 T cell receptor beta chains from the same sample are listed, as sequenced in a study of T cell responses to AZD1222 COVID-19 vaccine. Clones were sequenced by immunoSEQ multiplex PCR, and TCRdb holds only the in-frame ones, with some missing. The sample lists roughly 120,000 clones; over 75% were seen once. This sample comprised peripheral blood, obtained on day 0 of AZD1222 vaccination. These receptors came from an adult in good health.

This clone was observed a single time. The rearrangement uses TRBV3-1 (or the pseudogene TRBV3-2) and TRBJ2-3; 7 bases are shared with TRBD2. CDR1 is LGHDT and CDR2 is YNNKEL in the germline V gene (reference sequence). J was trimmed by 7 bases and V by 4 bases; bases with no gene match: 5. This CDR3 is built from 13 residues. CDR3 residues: CASSLRGEYTQYF. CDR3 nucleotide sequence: TGTGCCAGCAGCCTCCGGGGGGAGTATACGCAGTATTTT.

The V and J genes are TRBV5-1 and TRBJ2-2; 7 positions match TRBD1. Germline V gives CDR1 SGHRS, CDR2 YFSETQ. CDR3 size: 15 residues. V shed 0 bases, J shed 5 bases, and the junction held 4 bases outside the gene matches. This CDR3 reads CASSLATGNTGELFF. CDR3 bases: TGCGCCAGCAGCTTGGCGACAGGGAATACCGGGGAGCTGTTTTTT.